This T cell receptor beta chain comes out of a study of long-term antiretroviral therapy in people with HIV. This CDR3 is 14 amino acids long. Germline assignment: CDR1 LNHDA and CDR2 SQIVND (reference sequence). The ends were cut back, 7 bases at V and 4 bases at J, with 16 bases in the middle. This was the immunoSEQ v3.0 assay at survey level. The assay was immunoSEQ multiplex PCR, and TCRdb's table has in-frame clones only and misses some. Among 30,000 or so clones listed, 85% to 95% were seen once. This clonotype was obtained from a woman in her 40s with HIV. Specimen: unsorted PBMCs, collected roughly 6.3 years after starting antiretroviral therapy. The chain uses TRBV19 and TRBJ1-2, with D perhaps TRBD1 (6 bases). The CDR3 coding sequence is TGTGCCAGTACCATCGGGGGGCCCGCCTATGGCTACACCTTC. This sequence encodes CASTIGGPAYGYTF.